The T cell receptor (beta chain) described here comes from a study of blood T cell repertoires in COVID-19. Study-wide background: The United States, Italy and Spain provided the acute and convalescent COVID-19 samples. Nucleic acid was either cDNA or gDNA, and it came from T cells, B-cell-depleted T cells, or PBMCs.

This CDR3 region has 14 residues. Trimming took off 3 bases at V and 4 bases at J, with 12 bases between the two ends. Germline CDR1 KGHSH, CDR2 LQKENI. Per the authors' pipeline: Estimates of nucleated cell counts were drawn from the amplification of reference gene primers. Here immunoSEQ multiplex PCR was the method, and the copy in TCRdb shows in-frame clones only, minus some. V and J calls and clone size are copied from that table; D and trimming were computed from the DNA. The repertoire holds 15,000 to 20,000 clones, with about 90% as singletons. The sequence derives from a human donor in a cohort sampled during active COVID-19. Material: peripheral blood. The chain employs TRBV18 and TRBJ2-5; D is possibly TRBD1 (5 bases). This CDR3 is CASSPATVVETQYF. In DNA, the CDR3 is TGTGCCAGCTCACCTGCGACAGTTGTAGAGACCCAGTACTTC.